This TCR beta chain is from a study of Ad26.COV2.S vaccination and SARS-CoV-2 variants (dated by TCRdb to the early 2020s). Broadly, across the study: Donors in the vaccine arm were drawn from COV1001, a multicentre, randomized, double-blind, placebo-controlled phase I-IIa trial testing Ad26.COV2.S in healthy adults. Ad26.COV2.S was given intramuscularly at 5x10^10 or 1x10^11 viral particles, as a single shot or as two shots 56 days apart. Investigators remained blinded to trial group allocation during experiments and outcome assessment. The TCR-sequenced set comprised roughly 30 samples: some 20 Ad26.COV2.S vaccine recipients, 5 placebo recipients and 8 SARS-CoV-2 convalescent individuals. The specificity and breadth of SARS-CoV-2-reactive T cell receptors after Ad26.COV2.S vaccination were assessed by TCRbeta repertoire sequencing. Trial participants were randomized into five groups of five: low-dose or high-dose Ad26.COV2.S given once or twice, or placebo on both occasions.

The immunoSEQ Assay was used to sequence TCRbeta CDR3 regions. After extraction, genomic DNA underwent amplification by bias-controlled multiplex PCR, followed by high-throughput sequencing. The original methods were these. Collapsing and filtering of sequences were performed to quantify the absolute abundance of each unique TCRbeta CDR3 region. T cell fraction was estimated by normalizing TCRbeta template counts to usable DNA, which was measured by amplifying reference genes present in all nucleated cells. Repertoire TCRs were annotated as SARS-CoV-2-specific when V gene, CDR3 amino acid sequence and J gene were exactly matched to a known reactive TCR set. The reference SARS-CoV-2 TCR set came from MIRA and was filtered for enrichment in COVID-19-positive ImmuneCODE repertoires, removing public or cross-reactive TCRs. Using the MIRA antigens, annotated TCRs were further analysed by specific ORF or by position within an ORF. Breadth was defined as the number of annotated unique rearrangements divided by the total number of unique productive rearrangements, and depth was defined as the summed frequency of the annotated unique rearrangements. TCR breadth was compared between groups using two-sided Wilcoxon rank-sum tests. Held by TCRdb, this immuneACCESS table contains in-frame sequences only and omits some clones. Under half of the omission traces to an unresolved V gene where checked; the cause of the rest is unknown. V and J calls and clone size are copied from that table; D and trimming were computed from the DNA. The sample includes some 450,000 clones, with about 90% observed a single time. About 4.1% of the sample goes to the ten largest clones.

Trimming takes 6 bases off V and 6 bases off J; junction bases not matched to a gene: 8. The CDR3 contains 14 residues, cysteine and phenylalanine counted. Kept here is only the CDR3 DNA, which spans 42 bases and is read in frame from base 1. The germline V gene supplies CDR1 MDHEN and CDR2 SYDVKM. To note about this clone: Its antigen remains unidentified. No base qualities exist here, and no much larger clone lies one base off it.

On the study overall, not on this receptor specifically: It was noted by the authors that total T cell responses may have been underestimated by the TCR breadth and depth analyses. The study was not powered to compare responses between vaccine doses or regimens. After vaccination, substantial breadth of spike-specific CD8+ and CD4+ T cell responses was reported. Vaccine and placebo recipients had similar non-spike TCR breadth, a finding consistent with the vaccine containing only spike. Ad26.COV2.S recipients had higher spike-specific TCR breadth than placebo recipients (P = 0.0014).

Sample treatment or condition, as interpreted from the label and publication: some 20 received Ad26.COV2.S at low or high dose, single or two shots; 5 received placebo; per-sample allocation not given. For vaccine and placebo recipients, repertoires were sequenced using samples collected on day 63 after the first injection. Cohort 1b enrolled about 25 adults aged 18-55 years at a single site in Boston, USA, between 29 July and 7 August 2020. Ad26.COV2.S was a replication-incompetent adenovirus type 26 vector expressing a prefusion-stabilized SARS-CoV-2 spike protein from the original Wuhan strain.

Rearrangement joined TRBV28 to TRBJ2-1, with 7 central nucleotides matching TRBD2. The sequencing here drew on peripheral blood, taken in a trial of Ad26.COV2.S vaccine versus placebo. The clonotype was recovered from a person aged 18-60 years who received the Ad26.COV2.S COVID-19 vaccine or a placebo. The CDR3 sequence is CASRGTRGGNEQFF. The DNA reads TGTGCCAGCAGAGGGACCCGCGGGGGCAATGAGCAGTTCTTC.